These 3 T cell receptor beta chains share one sample of origin, sequenced in a study of blood T cell repertoires in COVID-19. Clones were read by immunoSEQ multiplex PCR, and TCRdb kept only the in-frame ones, dropping some. The table lists 80,000 or so clones, roughly four fifths of them singletons. Material: peripheral blood. These TCRs come from a human donor in a cohort sampled during active COVID-19.

The CDR3 loop reads CASSLVRGGRSYEQYF. In DNA form, the CDR3 reads TGTGCCAGCAGCTTAGTAAGGGGCGGCCGCTCCTACGAGCAGTACTTC. The rearrangement joins TRBV11-3 to TRBJ2-7; weak D call: TRBD1 (5 bases). The germline V gene encodes CDR1 SGHNT and CDR2 YENEEA. Trimming removed 1 base from V and 0 bases from J, with 13 bases in between. The CDR3 spans 16 residues. The full variable domain, with the rest looked up from reference TRBV11-3 and TRBJ2-7, is EAGVVQSPRYKIIEKKQPVAFWCNPISGHNTLYWYLQNLGQGPELLIRYENEEAVDDSQLPKDRFSAERLKGVDSTLKIQPAELGDSAVYLCASSLVRGGRSYEQYFGPGTRLTVT.

The DNA of the CDR3 is TGCGCCAGCAGCCAGAGGGTAGGTTCCTACGAGCAGTACTTC. Protein product: CASSQRVGSYEQYF. The chain is built from TRBV5-1 and TRBJ2-7, with D tentatively TRBD2 (5 bases). V was pared by 4 bases and J by 1 base, with 12 bases between. The CDR3 length is 14 residues. Germline CDR1 reads SGHRS; CDR2 reads YFSETQ.

This clone was seen a single time. The gene calls are TRBV5-6 and TRBJ1-6; D call uncertain. The germline V gene has CDR1 SGHDT and CDR2 YYEEEE. This CDR3 has 19 residues. V lost 1 base and J 6 bases, leaving 23 bases between the germline ends. This chain's CDR3 is CASSLLFRSARMGNSPLHF. The DNA for the CDR3 is TGTGCCAGCAGCTTGTTATTTCGATCGGCCAGGATGGGTAATTCACCCCTCCACTTT.